A selection of T cell receptor beta chains follows, all from one sample in a study of T-cell reconstitution after alpha-beta-depleted transplantation in children. TCRdb fed the PCR reads into MiXCR, producing one record per CDR3 protein. The sample shows around 45,000 distinct CDR3 sequences, 52% of them seen only once. The specimen was peripheral blood, collected before TCRalphabeta/CD19-depleted stem cell transplant. Receptors were obtained from a boy under two years old with SCID, due to receive a stem cell transplant. The CDR3 runs from the conserved cysteine through the conserved F or W.

J gene: TRBJ2-1
V gene: TRBV7-6
CDR3 protein: CASSLSTGVMSGEQFF

J gene: TRBJ2-5
V gene: TRBV6-9
CDR3 protein: CASSYFSGTAPKTQYF

J gene: TRBJ2-2
V gene: TRBV6-1
CDR3 protein: CASSPWTGLNTGELFF

J gene: TRBJ1-3
V gene: TRBV7-9
CDR3 protein: CASSPPGSSGNTIYF

J gene: TRBJ2-2
V gene: TRBV7-2
CDR3 protein: CASSIRRTRGELFF

J gene: TRBJ1-6
V gene: TRBV5-1
CDR3 protein: CASSPGQGLLHF

J gene: TRBJ2-1
V gene: TRBV20-1
CDR3 protein: CSASSGSSYNEQFF

J gene: TRBJ2-3
V gene: TRBV28
CDR3 protein: CASSPLAGRTDTQYF

J gene: TRBJ1-5
V gene: TRBV7-2
CDR3 protein: CASSLLVGDQPQHF

J gene: TRBJ1-5
V gene: TRBV20-1
CDR3 protein: CSARGGKEVNQPQHF

J gene: TRBJ2-1
V gene: TRBV3-1
CDR3 protein: CASSQGTRGSYNEQFF

J gene: TRBJ2-3
V gene: TRBV11-2
CDR3 protein: CASSFRRGAGRKSWDTQYF

J gene: TRBJ2-7
V gene: TRBV20-1
CDR3 protein: CSAGDGGGVYEQYF

J gene: TRBJ1-2
V gene: TRBV5-6
CDR3 protein: CASSLGRDRTQYGYTF

J gene: TRBJ2-5
V gene: TRBV27
CDR3 protein: CASSLEGAETQYF

J gene: TRBJ2-1
V gene: TRBV5-1
CDR3 protein: CASSPDARNEQFF

J gene: TRBJ2-3
V gene: TRBV2
CDR3 protein: CASSQARGIPSTDTQYF

J gene: TRBJ2-2
V gene: TRBV7-2
CDR3 protein: CASSQGASGELFF

J gene: TRBJ1-1
V gene: TRBV7-2
CDR3 protein: CASSFLGTLNTEAFF

J gene: TRBJ2-7
V gene: TRBV4-3
CDR3 protein: CASSQGRRDASYEQYF

J gene: TRBJ1-1
V gene: TRBV20-1
CDR3 protein: CSARDLGVYTEAFF

J gene: TRBJ2-7
V gene: TRBV7-2
CDR3 protein: CASSPRGTGDHEQYF

J gene: TRBJ2-1
V gene: TRBV7-2
CDR3 protein: CASSPLPGASYNEQFF

J gene: TRBJ1-2
V gene: TRBV7-9
CDR3 protein: CASSSTGYTF

J gene: TRBJ2-1
V gene: TRBV5-1
CDR3 protein: CASSPAGLHNNEQFF

J gene: TRBJ2-7
V gene: TRBV7-9
CDR3 protein: CASSRKSREQYF

J gene: TRBJ1-1
V gene: TRBV6-1
CDR3 protein: CASSSGGNTEAFF

J gene: TRBJ2-7
V gene: TRBV7-8
CDR3 protein: CASARLVETYEQYF

J gene: TRBJ2-2
V gene: TRBV29-1
CDR3 protein: CSVWGTGELFF

J gene: TRBJ2-1
V gene: TRBV4-1
CDR3 protein: CASSQAEGDNEQFF

J gene: TRBJ1-6
V gene: TRBV7-3
CDR3 protein: CASSLSGGGSPLHF

J gene: TRBJ2-3
V gene: TRBV6-5
CDR3 protein: CASSYSPSGGGTDTQYF

J gene: TRBJ1-5
V gene: TRBV4-3
CDR3 protein: CASSQDMGNQPQHF

J gene: TRBJ2-3
V gene: TRBV20-1
CDR3 protein: CSARDIPRGGPTTQGDTQYF

J gene: TRBJ2-5
V gene: TRBV20-1
CDR3 protein: CSARGRTAEVGTQETQYF

J gene: TRBJ2-5
V gene: TRBV20-1
CDR3 protein: CSATSGETQYF

J gene: TRBJ2-7
V gene: TRBV29-1
CDR3 protein: CSVLTGYEQYF

J gene: TRBJ2-1
V gene: TRBV12-3/TRBV12-4
CDR3 protein: CASTIPTGGYRF

J gene: TRBJ1-5
V gene: TRBV20-1
CDR3 protein: CSARGQGNQPQHF

J gene: TRBJ2-3
V gene: TRBV5-6
CDR3 protein: CASSWGGTQYF

J gene: TRBJ2-7
V gene: TRBV4-2
CDR3 protein: CASSQGIGSYEQYF

J gene: TRBJ2-3
V gene: TRBV5-1
CDR3 protein: CASSLVQTGTDTQYF

J gene: TRBJ2-3
V gene: TRBV11-2
CDR3 protein: CASSPFRWGSRSTDTQYF

J gene: TRBJ2-3
V gene: TRBV5-1
CDR3 protein: CASSWTSGGTDTQYF

J gene: TRBJ2-2
V gene: TRBV5-1
CDR3 protein: CASGTQVSNTGELFF

J gene: TRBJ2-5
V gene: TRBV12-3/TRBV12-4
CDR3 protein: CASSPLAGDGETQYF

J gene: TRBJ2-7
V gene: TRBV6-6
CDR3 protein: CASSPGEAVEQYF

J gene: TRBJ2-7
V gene: TRBV20-1
CDR3 protein: CSARGGQGIYEQYF

J gene: TRBJ2-7
V gene: TRBV5-1
CDR3 protein: CASSSGPGEQYF

J gene: TRBJ2-3
V gene: TRBV6-2/TRBV6-3
CDR3 protein: CASSWTGGTDTQYF

J gene: TRBJ1-5
V gene: TRBV20-1
CDR3 protein: CSAPEEGSSNQPQHF

J gene: TRBJ1-2
V gene: TRBV4-1
CDR3 protein: CASSQAQGARGYTF

J gene: TRBJ1-5
V gene: TRBV5-5
CDR3 protein: CASSLAGANQPQHF